The 21 T cell receptor beta chains below were found in one sample sequenced in a study of CD8 T cells in Susac syndrome. The authors reverse transcribed roughly 0.5 to 1 ug RNA with random hexamers. TCRdb reprocessed the immunoSEQ multiplex PCR reads with MiXCR, giving one entry per CDR3 protein. This table has approximately 220,000 distinct CDR3 sequences, 80% to 95% appearing once. The sample was CD8+ T cells from PBMCs. All receptors come from a human donor with multiple sclerosis.

V gene TRBV12-3 or TRBV12-4 combines with J gene TRBJ2-5, with 11 bases identical to TRBD2. The J segment lost 5 bases and the V segment lost 7 bases, leaving 6 bases of the junction unmatched. This CDR3 has 14 residues. CDR3 region: CASTPTSGIETQYF. CDR3 nucleotides: TGTGCCAGCACCCCGACTAGCGGGATTGAGACCCAGTACTTC.

The V and J genes are TRBV7-8 and TRBJ2-7, with no clear D. The V gene's germline CDR1 is SGHVS and CDR2 FQNEAQ. This CDR3 is built from 13 residues. The V and J ends lost 2 bases and 8 bases respectively, with 13 bases between them. This CDR3 reads CASSLLESGQQYF. The CDR3 DNA sequence: TGTGCCAGCAGCTTACTCGAATCGGGCCAGCAGTACTTC. The variable domain in full, with the rest retrieved from reference TRBV7-8 and TRBJ2-7, is GAGVSQSPRYKVAKRGQDVALRCDPISGHVSLFWYQQALGQGPEFLTYFQNEAQLDKSGLPSDRFFAERPEGSVSTLKIQRTQQEDSAVYLCASSLLESGQQYFGPGTRLTVT.

The chain carries TRBV6-5 and TRBJ1-2; D might be TRBD1 (5 bases). The CDR3 is made up of 14 amino acids. Trimming removed 4 bases from V and 7 bases from J, with 16 bases in between. Germline V lookup: CDR1 MNHEY, CDR2 SVGAGI. CDR3 DNA sequence: TGTGCCAGCAGTTCGCAGGGTGGCCAGCGTGGCTACACCTTC. Translating gives CASSSQGGQRGYTF.

The CDR3 reads CSATGPPEQPQHF. The DNA of the CDR3 is TGCAGTGCTACCGGGCCTCCGGAACAGCCCCAGCATTTT. The rearrangement joins TRBV20-1 to TRBJ1-5, with D unclear. Germline-derived CDR1 and CDR2 are DFQATT and SNEGSKA (reference sequence). Trimming pared 4 bases from V and 7 bases from J, leaving 14 bases between. The CDR3 has 13 residues.

V is TRBV9 and J is TRBJ2-3; unclear D gene. Trimming took off 6 bases at V and 0 bases at J, with 14 bases between the two ends. Per germline, CDR1 SGDLS and CDR2 YYNGEE. The CDR3 has 15 residues. CDR3 DNA: TGTGCCAGCAACCCGAACCGCTTTAGCACAGATACGCAGTATTTT. This gives the protein CASNPNRFSTDTQYF.

The rearrangement joins TRBV12-3 or TRBV12-4 to TRBJ2-7; a possible D gene is TRBD2 (5 bases). CDR3 length equals 14 residues. Trimming removed 5 bases from V and 4 bases from J, with 15 bases in between. For the CDR3, the DNA is TGTGCCAGCAGTCCGTCTTCTTGGACTTACGAGCAGTACTTC. The encoded protein is CASSPSSWTYEQYF.

The gene calls are TRBV7-8 and TRBJ2-3; D could derive from TRBD1 or TRBD2 (6 bases each). This CDR3 spans 14 amino acids. Germline CDR1 and CDR2: SGHVS and FQNEAQ. Trimming took 1 base from V and 14 from J, leaving 19 bases between them. The CDR3 DNA follows: TGTGCCAGCAGCTTAGATTCGGGGGCGCCCTTTGCGTATTTT. This codes for CASSLDSGAPFAYF.

The J gene is TRBJ2-3, the V gene TRBV9; D is perhaps TRBD2 (5 bases). CDR1 SGDLS and CDR2 YYNGEE come from the germline V gene. The CDR3 sequence is 15 residues long. Trimming shortened V by 6 bases and J by 2 bases, and 16 bases separated the two germline ends. Here the CDR3 DNA reads TGTGCCAGCACCGAGACGGACTTCGCCACAGATACGCAGTATTTT. Translating gives CASTETDFATDTQYF.

The V and J genes are TRBV12-3 or TRBV12-4 and TRBJ1-6; D is unresolved. The CDR3 is made up of 15 amino acids. V shed 5 bases and J shed 10 bases, with 18 bases lying between them. This CDR3 is CASSVGRASESPLHF. The CDR3 region has the DNA TGTGCCAGCAGTGTTGGGCGGGCGTCAGAGTCACCCCTCCACTTT.

The chain links TRBV9 to TRBJ2-6; no reliable D call. V lost 0 bases and J 0 bases, leaving 4 bases between the germline ends. Germline values: CDR1 SGDLS, CDR2 YYNGEE. This CDR3 contains 15 residues. This CDR3 is CASSVDNSGANVLTF. CDR3 nucleotides: TGTGCCAGCAGCGTAGATAACTCTGGGGCCAACGTCCTGACTTTC.

This clonotype has more than one count but fewer than ten. This CDR3 is CASSSTGYNEQFF. In nucleotides, the CDR3 is TGCGCCAGCAGCTCAACAGGGTACAATGAGCAGTTCTTC. The V and J genes are TRBV4-1 and TRBJ2-1; TRBD1 is a possible D gene (6 bases). The CDR3 loop spans 13 amino acids. The germline V gene encodes CDR1 MGHRA and CDR2 YSYEKL. V was shortened by 5 bases and J by 4 bases, with 9 bases between the two germline ends.

This clonotype has only a few counts. The CDR3 sequence: CASSPRTGGNYGYTF. Written as DNA, the CDR3 is TGTGCCAGCAGCCCCCGGACAGGGGGCAACTATGGCTACACCTTC. The V gene is TRBV9, the J gene TRBJ1-2; TRBD1 matches at 11 bases. J lost 2 bases, V lost 4 bases, and 4 bases had no gene match. Germline V gene lookup returns CDR1 SGDLS and CDR2 YYNGEE. This CDR3 contains 15 residues.

In its sample, this clonotype was seen once. J is TRBJ2-1 and V is TRBV4-2, with a weak D call TRBD2 (6 bases). The germline V gene encodes CDR1 LGHNA and CDR2 YNFKEQ. Trimming stripped 5 bases from V and 4 bases from J, with 18 bases between. The CDR3 has 16 amino acids. The DNA for the CDR3 is TGTGCCAGCAGCGGTCTCACCGGGACTGCTTACAATGAGCAGTTCTTC. This translates into CASSGLTGTAYNEQFF.

The genes are TRBV27 and TRBJ1-3; D might be TRBD1 (5 bases). CDR1 and CDR2 (germline): MNHEY, SMNVEV (reference sequence). The CDR3 contains 14 residues. Trimming left V 6 bases short and J 10 bases short, with 19 bases between. CDR3 DNA sequence: TGTGCCAGCAGCGACACTGGGGCCGAGGAAACCATATATTTT. Translated, it gives CASSDTGAEETIYF.

This rearrangement joins TRBV12-3 or TRBV12-4 to TRBJ1-6; D not resolved. The CDR3 length is 15 residues. V was trimmed by 3 bases and J by 4 bases, leaving 10 bases between them. Written as DNA, the CDR3 is TGTGCCAGCAGTTTGGAGGGATCGTATAATTCACCCCTCCACTTT. It specifies CASSLEGSYNSPLHF.

The chain couples TRBV2 to TRBJ1-2, with unresolved D. The CDR3 totals 14 residues. Germline V gene sequence: CDR1 SNHLY, CDR2 FYNNEI. Trimming shortened V by 0 bases and J by 4 bases, and 9 bases separated the two germline ends. In nucleotides, the CDR3 is TGTGCCAGCAGTGAAGCCCGGGCAGGCTATGGCTACACCTTC. Amino acids: CASSEARAGYGYTF.

J is TRBJ2-6 and V is TRBV6-2 or TRBV6-3, with TRBD2 matching over 7 bases. The CDR3 totals 22 residues. The J segment lost 0 bases and the V segment lost 6 bases, leaving 23 bases of the junction unmatched. The germline gives CDR1 MNHEY, CDR2 SVGEGT. CDR3 loop: CASSFDTRLPGRGDSGANVLTF. The CDR3 bases are TGTGCCAGCAGCTTCGACACTAGACTACCGGGACGGGGGGACTCTGGGGCCAACGTCCTGACTTTC.

V usage is TRBV5-1 and J usage is TRBJ2-1; the D gene could be TRBD1 or TRBD2 (5 bases each). The ends were cut back, 0 bases at V and 0 bases at J, with 7 bases in the middle. Germline V lookup: CDR1 SGHRS, CDR2 YFSETQ. This CDR3 is built from 15 residues. The CDR3 bases are TGCGCCAGCAGCTTGGGGGACCGCTCCTACAATGAGCAGTTCTTC. Translation: CASSLGDRSYNEQFF.

The chain carries TRBV25-1 and TRBJ2-3; unclear D gene. This CDR3 comprises 14 residues. Germline V CDR1 and CDR2: MGHDK, SYGVNS. V lost 4 bases, J lost 2 bases, and 10 bases lay in between. CDR3 nucleotides: TGTGCCAGCAGTGGGTGGGCTTACACAGATACGCAGTATTTT. Its protein product is CASSGWAYTDTQYF.

The chain combines TRBV29-1 with TRBJ2-5, with a weak D call TRBD1 (6 bases). Germline CDR1 is SQVTM and CDR2 is ANQGSEA. The CDR3 has 17 amino acids. Trimming left V 0 bases short and J 1 base short, with 18 bases between. The CDR3 DNA reads as TGCAGCGTTGAAGATTGGGACACCTTAAAGATCCAAGAGACCCAGTACTTC. Its translation is CSVEDWDTLKIQETQYF.

V usage is TRBV12-3 or TRBV12-4 and J usage is TRBJ2-3; D gene unclear. Trimming pared 6 bases from V and 2 bases from J, leaving 12 bases between. The CDR3 sequence is 14 residues long. The chain's CDR3 is CASSPPGSTDTQYF. The CDR3 coding sequence is TGTGCCAGCAGCCCACCAGGTTCCACAGATACGCAGTATTTT.